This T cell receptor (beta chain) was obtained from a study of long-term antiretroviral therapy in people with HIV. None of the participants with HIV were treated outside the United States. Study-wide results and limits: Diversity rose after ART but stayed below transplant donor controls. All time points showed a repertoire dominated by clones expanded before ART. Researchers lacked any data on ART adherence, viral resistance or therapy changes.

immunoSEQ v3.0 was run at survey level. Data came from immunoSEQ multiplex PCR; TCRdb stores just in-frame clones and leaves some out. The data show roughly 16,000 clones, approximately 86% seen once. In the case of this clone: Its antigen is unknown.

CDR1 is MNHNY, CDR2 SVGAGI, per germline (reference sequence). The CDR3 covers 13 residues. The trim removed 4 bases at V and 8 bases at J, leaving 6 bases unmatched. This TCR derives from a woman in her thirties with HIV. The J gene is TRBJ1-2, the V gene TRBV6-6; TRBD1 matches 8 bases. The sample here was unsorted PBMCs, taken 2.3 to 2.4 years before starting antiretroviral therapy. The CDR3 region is CASSFQGAEGYTF. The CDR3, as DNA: TGTGCCAGCAGTTTTCAGGGGGCGGAAGGCTACACCTTC.